This record looks at one T cell receptor (beta chain) sequence and its context. V was pared by 2 bases and J by 0 bases, with 4 bases between. Per the germline V gene, CDR1 is MNHEY and CDR2 is SVGAGI. The length of the CDR3 is 13 residues. The data belong to a study of blood T cell repertoires in COVID-19. Study as a whole: There were acute and convalescent COVID-19 samples, and they came from the United States, Italy and Spain. PBMCs, B-cell-depleted T cells, or T cells provided the cDNA or gDNA that made up the material.

The authors' processing: For nucleated cells, counts were estimated from reference gene primer amplification. Measured with immunoSEQ multiplex PCR; TCRdb has only the in-frame clones, and not every one. V, J and clone size reflect that table, while D and trimming were determined from the DNA. The sample lists some 120,000 clones; more than 70% were seen once. The material sequenced was peripheral blood. The rearrangement links TRBV6-5 to TRBJ1-1; D gene uncertain. This clonotype was sampled from a woman aged 60-75 years with acute or convalescent COVID-19. CDR3 residues: CASSYAVNTEAFF. The CDR3, as DNA: TGTGCCAGCAGTTACGCGGTGAACACTGAAGCTTTCTTT.